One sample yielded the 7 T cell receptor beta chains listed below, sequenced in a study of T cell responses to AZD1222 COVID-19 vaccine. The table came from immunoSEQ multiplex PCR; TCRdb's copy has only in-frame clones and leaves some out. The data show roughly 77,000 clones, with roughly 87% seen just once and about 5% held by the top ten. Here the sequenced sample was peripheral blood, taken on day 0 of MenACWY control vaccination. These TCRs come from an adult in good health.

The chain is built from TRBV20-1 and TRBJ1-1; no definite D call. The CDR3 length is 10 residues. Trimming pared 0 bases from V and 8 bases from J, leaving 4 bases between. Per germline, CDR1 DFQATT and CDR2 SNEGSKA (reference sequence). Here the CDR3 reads CSAREREAFF. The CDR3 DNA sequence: TGCAGTGCTAGAGAGAGGGAAGCTTTCTTT.

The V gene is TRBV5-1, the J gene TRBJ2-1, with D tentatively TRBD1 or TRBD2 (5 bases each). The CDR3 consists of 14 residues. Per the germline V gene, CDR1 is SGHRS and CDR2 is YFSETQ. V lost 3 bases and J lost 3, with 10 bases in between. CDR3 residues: CASSSGPDYNEQFF. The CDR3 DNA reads TGCGCCAGCAGCTCGGGACCCGACTACAATGAGCAGTTCTTC.

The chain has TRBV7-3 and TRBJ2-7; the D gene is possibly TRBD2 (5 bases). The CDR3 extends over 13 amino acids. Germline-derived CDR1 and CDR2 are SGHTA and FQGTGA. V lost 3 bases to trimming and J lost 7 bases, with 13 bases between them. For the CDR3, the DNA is TGTGCCAGCAGCTTGGGCCCGGGGAGTGAGCAGTACTTC. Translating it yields CASSLGPGSEQYF.

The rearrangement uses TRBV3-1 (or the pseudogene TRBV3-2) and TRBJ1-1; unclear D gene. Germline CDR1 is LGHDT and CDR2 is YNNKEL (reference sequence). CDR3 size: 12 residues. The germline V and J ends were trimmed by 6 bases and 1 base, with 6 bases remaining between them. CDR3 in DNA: TGTGCCAGCAGTCTCAGGAACACTGAAGCTTTCTTT. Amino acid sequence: CASSLRNTEAFF.

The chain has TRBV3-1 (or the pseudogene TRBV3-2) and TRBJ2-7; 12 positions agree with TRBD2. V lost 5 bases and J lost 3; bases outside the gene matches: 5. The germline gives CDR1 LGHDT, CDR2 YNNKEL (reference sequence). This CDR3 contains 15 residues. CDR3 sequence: CASSDGLAGIYEQYF. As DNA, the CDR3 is TGTGCCAGCAGCGACGGACTAGCGGGGATCTACGAGCAGTACTTC.

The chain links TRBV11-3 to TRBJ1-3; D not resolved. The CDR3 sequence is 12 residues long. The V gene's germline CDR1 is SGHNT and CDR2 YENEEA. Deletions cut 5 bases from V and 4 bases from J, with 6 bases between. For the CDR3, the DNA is TGTGCCAGCAGCCCACAGGGAAACACCATATATTTT. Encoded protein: CASSPQGNTIYF.

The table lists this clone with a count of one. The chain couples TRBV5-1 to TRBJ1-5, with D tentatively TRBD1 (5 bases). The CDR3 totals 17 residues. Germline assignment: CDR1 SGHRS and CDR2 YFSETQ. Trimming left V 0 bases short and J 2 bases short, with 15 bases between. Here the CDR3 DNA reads TGCGCCAGCAGCTTGGACCCCCCGGGGGTGGGCAATCAGCCCCAGCATTTT. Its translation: CASSLDPPGVGNQPQHF.